Listed below are T cell receptor beta chains from one sample, sequenced in a study of cytomegalovirus exposure and HLA in healthy donors. Generated by immunoSEQ multiplex PCR, the TCRdb table keeps only in-frame clones and is missing some. The data show 150,000 to 200,000 clones, around nine tenths seen once. Sequencing was performed on PBMCs. The receptors were gathered from a man aged 25-45 years in good health and CMV-seropositive. The CDR3 runs from the conserved cysteine through the conserved F or W.

CDR3: CATSKGYNEQFF; V: TRBV15; J: TRBJ2-1
CDR3: CASSWEGSSYEQYF; V: TRBV5-1; J: TRBJ2-7
CDR3: CASSQGANREYEKLFF; V: TRBV4-3; J: TRBJ1-4
CDR3: CATSRSGYEQYF; V: TRBV15; J: TRBJ2-7
CDR3: CASSLAGFEELTGELFF; V: TRBV5-6; J: TRBJ2-2
CDR3: CASSLGQSYNEQFF; V: TRBV27; J: TRBJ2-1
CDR3: CASSSGTNPYEQYF; V: TRBV7-7; J: TRBJ2-7
CDR3: CASGGTSGQTTDTQYF; V: TRBV2; J: TRBJ2-3
CDR3: CASSPDRGLNEAFF; V: TRBV6-5; J: TRBJ1-1
CDR3: CASSYNYRGGETQYF; V: TRBV11-2; J: TRBJ2-5
CDR3: CASSIEAGTTYEQYF; V: TRBV19; J: TRBJ2-7
CDR3: CAWSGGLGAYNEQFF; V: TRBV30; J: TRBJ2-1
CDR3: CASSQYSLSSDEQFF; V: TRBV4-1; J: TRBJ2-1
CDR3: CASSRESVYNSPLHF; V: TRBV19; J: TRBJ1-6
CDR3: CASSSPRGGSNTGELFF; V: TRBV7-2; J: TRBJ2-2
CDR3: CASSQMTISDRSSYNEQFF; V: TRBV27; J: TRBJ2-1
CDR3: CASSHAGGQHF; V: TRBV28; J: TRBJ1-5
CDR3: CATSSDSLYSNQPQHF; V: TRBV15; J: TRBJ1-5
CDR3: CASSGGNVGTGELFF; V: TRBV9; J: TRBJ2-2
CDR3: CASSPSGQGPYEQYF; V: TRBV7-9; J: TRBJ2-7
CDR3: CASSLVGPTDTQYF; V: TRBV19; J: TRBJ2-3
CDR3: CASSPAGTRGTEAFF; V: TRBV18; J: TRBJ1-1
CDR3: CASSPGTSVLETQYF; V: TRBV18; J: TRBJ2-5
CDR3: CASSPSGGGLSYDYEQYF; V: TRBV18; J: TRBJ2-7
CDR3: CASSPDRGRQPQHF; V: TRBV4-3; J: TRBJ1-5
CDR3: CASSLAPTSAGTGELFF; V: TRBV5-1; J: TRBJ2-2
CDR3: CASSVTPGQGAKGYTF; V: TRBV9; J: TRBJ1-2
CDR3: CASSFTSAAEQFF; V: TRBV7-2; J: TRBJ2-1
CDR3: CASSVRTGMGTGELFF; V: TRBV9; J: TRBJ2-2
CDR3: CASSQDQGDAYEQYF; V: TRBV4-3; J: TRBJ2-7
CDR3: CASSSPRGTTNEQFF; V: TRBV13; J: TRBJ2-1
CDR3: CASSFGGVGYNSPLHF; V: TRBV7-2; J: TRBJ1-6
CDR3: CASSVDRVVSTDTQYF; V: TRBV9; J: TRBJ2-3
CDR3: CASSRDRAGANVLTF; V: TRBV7-2; J: TRBJ2-6
CDR3: CASSYQPGSARSRDTEAFF; V: TRBV5-1; J: TRBJ1-1
CDR3: CASGTGLDIQYF; V: TRBV6-5; J: TRBJ2-4
CDR3: CASSSLLAGGSEQYF; V: TRBV5-5; J: TRBJ2-7
CDR3: CASSMDRVGGYTF; V: TRBV7-2; J: TRBJ1-2
CDR3: CASSWGTEAFF; V: TRBV27; J: TRBJ1-1
CDR3: CASSWGQGQPGTQYF; V: TRBV5-6; J: TRBJ2-5
CDR3: CATSTRTGESTDTQYF; V: TRBV15; J: TRBJ2-3
CDR3: CASSDGSSYEQYF; V: TRBV6-6; J: TRBJ2-7
CDR3: CASSLAIGNGYTF; V: TRBV5-1; J: TRBJ1-2
CDR3: CASSHPVLAGKPNTGELFF; V: TRBV9; J: TRBJ2-2
CDR3: CASSLGTRPEAANYGYTF; V: TRBV27; J: TRBJ1-2
CDR3: CAITGLNSYEQYF; V: TRBV10-3; J: TRBJ2-7
CDR3: CARTGWSTDTQYF; V: TRBV10-1; J: TRBJ2-3
CDR3: CASSLLTGGNYGYTF; V: TRBV6-6; J: TRBJ1-2
CDR3: CASSLDFGYHQPQHF; V: TRBV11-2; J: TRBJ1-5
CDR3: CASSLPSDGVRGGYTF; V: TRBV5-6; J: TRBJ1-2
CDR3: CASSWRDRGHEQYF; V: TRBV5-1; J: TRBJ2-7
CDR3: CAWSVGGLSYNSPLHF; V: TRBV30; J: TRBJ1-6
CDR3: CASSYSGTGHTEAFF; V: TRBV6-5; J: TRBJ1-1
CDR3: CASSEPGQGALEIYGYTF; V: TRBV10-1; J: TRBJ1-2